The table lists the clone carrying this T cell receptor (beta chain) with a few counts. What it binds is unknown. Germline CDR1 MNHNY, CDR2 SVGAGI (reference sequence). The CDR3 contains 15 residues. After removal of 6 bases from V and 2 bases from J, the junction contained 8 bases not matched to a gene. Individual cDNA molecules each received unique molecular identifiers attached to them. MiXCR, run by TCRdb on the 5' RACE reads, gives a single entry per CDR3 protein. The sample consists of tens of thousands of distinct CDR3 sequences, roughly 14% of them appearing once. This record belongs to a study of early T cells in non-severe SARS-CoV-2 infection. On the study more broadly: RNA in bulk from unsorted whole blood was sequenced, and chains were unpaired. Findings and limits, study-wide: Clonotype matching in VDJdb favored anti-spike CD8 responses and did not capture private and CD4 specificities.

The TCR was taken from an adult who was a healthcare worker with PCR-confirmed SARS-CoV-2 infection or an uninfected control (not recorded which). The sample taken for sequencing was whole blood. The chain joins TRBV6-6 to TRBJ2-7; 9 bases are a match to TRBD1. The CDR3 sequence is CASRIPGQGPYEQYV. DNA for the CDR3: TGTGCCAGCAGAATACCGGGACAGGGTCCCTACGAGCAGTACGTC.